This T cell receptor (beta chain) comes out of a study of blood T cell repertoires in COVID-19 (dated by TCRdb to 2018 to 2021). About the study as a whole: Samples covering the acute and convalescent phases of COVID-19 were provided by collaborators in the United States, Italy and Spain. The prospective study material was composed of cDNA or gDNA derived from T cells, B-cell-depleted T cells, or PBMCs. The dataset comprised deeply sampled blood TCRbeta repertoires from subjects exposed to, actively infected with, or recovered from COVID-19. A freely available public database, intended as a resource for researchers studying the immune response to SARS-CoV-2, is where the repertoires were released. The samples were drawn from two sources: the first 160 participants of the ongoing ImmuneRACE study, and 1,000 to 1,500 subjects contributed by 6 global collaborators. A de-identified subject ID, COVID-19 status, age in years and sex were almost always included in the sample metadata. Where available, HLA class I and class II types were taken from metadata supplied by the sample provider and were not determined by assay-based typing. Here is what the overall study found, with its caveats: Clinical and demographic metadata were provided uncurated, with the amount varying by source and participant.

CDR1 and CDR2 are drawn from the germline V gene: MNHEY, SVGAGI. V gives up 2 bases and J gives up 12 bases, and the segment between their germline ends measures 11 bases. The CDR3 starts with the cysteine, ends with the phenylalanine, and has 12 residues. Solely the CDR3 DNA is kept, with 36 bases framed from the first base. On this clone itself: The antigen this receptor binds is unknown. No base-level quality is on record; no much larger clone is a single base apart.

The collaborating institutions used their own protocols to collect whole blood in K2EDTA tubes. For TCRbeta analysis, collaborators shipped samples as frozen whole blood, isolated PBMCs, or DNA extracted from either of those sample types. TCRbeta CDR3 regions were amplified from genomic DNA using the immunoSEQ Assay, a bias-controlled multiplex PCR. Per the original workflow: The number of nucleated cells in each sample was estimated from the amplification of reference gene primers within the assay. To quantify the absolute abundance of each unique TCRbeta CDR3 rearrangement, sequence reads were collapsed and filtered. For each sample, productive Simpson clonality was calculated as the square root of Simpson's diversity index over productive rearrangements. The source is immuneACCESS, and TCRdb retained only in-frame sequences with V and J called. Part of the clones is not carried over; for the studies checked, unresolved V genes explain less than half of this, and the remainder is unexplained. Clone size and V and J calls were adopted from that table, with D and trimming inferred from the DNA. Counted in this sample were 250,000 or so clones; roughly 88% of them appeared once. The ten largest clonotypes hold roughly 0.8% of the sample.

The specimen was peripheral blood. The rearrangement joined TRBV6-5 to TRBJ2-1, and possibly TRBD2, on 6 matching bases. The source is a woman aged 25 to 39 with acute or convalescent COVID-19. The bases are TGTGCCAGCAGTTACGGCGGGGTCGGGCAGTTCTTC. It encodes CASSYGGVGQFF.